This is a list of T cell receptor beta chains from one sample in a study of shared clonotypes between healthy human individuals. Sequenced by immunoSEQ multiplex PCR; TCRdb stores in-frame clones only, minus some. The table has over 800,000 clones, about 91% seen once. Sequencing used naive CD8+ T cells sorted from blood. Receptors originate from a man aged 25-40 years in good health. CDR3s include the opening cysteine and the closing phenylalanine or tryptophan. The D gene is left open where the match is weak. Size values are once, few and many counts, or a class for expanded clones, and some rows have none.

clone_size: NA
d_call: NA
j_call: TRBJ2-3
v_call: TRBV28
cdr3_nt: TGTGCCAGCAGTGTGACAGGCCTGCACGATACGCAGTATTTT
cdr3_aa: CASSVTGLHDTQYF

clone_size: NA
d_call: NA
j_call: TRBJ2-7
v_call: TRBV4-3
cdr3_nt: TGCGCCAGCAGCCAAGAGAGGGGAAGCTACGAGCAGTACTTC
cdr3_aa: CASSQERGSYEQYF

clone_size: NA
d_call: NA
j_call: TRBJ2-7
v_call: TRBV5-1
cdr3_nt: TGCGCCAGCAGCTTGGGGTCGGCAGGGACCTACGAGCAGTACTTC
cdr3_aa: CASSLGSAGTYEQYF

clone_size: few
d_call: TRBD2
j_call: TRBJ2-2
v_call: TRBV27
cdr3_nt: TGTGCCAGCACTTTACTAGCGGGAGCCGGGGAGCTGTTTTTT
cdr3_aa: CASTLLAGAGELFF

clone_size: NA
d_call: NA
j_call: TRBJ1-5
v_call: TRBV15
cdr3_nt: TGTGCCACCAGCAGAGATTCCCAAGATCATATAAATCAGCCCCAGCATTTT
cdr3_aa: CATSRDSQDHINQPQHF

clone_size: NA
d_call: NA
j_call: TRBJ2-7
v_call: TRBV7-8
cdr3_nt: TGTGCCAGCTCCAGGGATTACGAGCAGTACTTC
cdr3_aa: CASSRDYEQYF

clone_size: NA
d_call: NA
j_call: TRBJ2-3
v_call: TRBV27
cdr3_nt: TGTGCCAGTGGGCTATGGGGCACAGATACGCAGTATTTT
cdr3_aa: CASGLWGTDTQYF

clone_size: NA
d_call: NA
j_call: TRBJ1-2
v_call: TRBV7-9
cdr3_nt: TGTGCCAGCAGCCCAGCACAGGGAAGGAACTATGGCTACACCTTC
cdr3_aa: CASSPAQGRNYGYTF

clone_size: NA
d_call: NA
j_call: TRBJ2-3
v_call: TRBV6-1
cdr3_nt: TGTGCCAGCAGAGAGGGCTGGTTGACAGATACGCAGTATTTT
cdr3_aa: CASREGWLTDTQYF

clone_size: NA
d_call: TRBD2
j_call: TRBJ2-1
v_call: TRBV4-3
cdr3_nt: TGCGCCAGCAGCCAAGATCTAGGCCTAGCGGGCGATGAGCAGTTCTTC
cdr3_aa: CASSQDLGLAGDEQFF

clone_size: NA
d_call: NA
j_call: TRBJ1-3
v_call: TRBV29-1
cdr3_nt: TGCAGCGTTGAGGAGGCGTGGGGGGCTGGAAACACCATATATTTT
cdr3_aa: CSVEEAWGAGNTIYF

clone_size: once
d_call: NA
j_call: TRBJ2-3
v_call: TRBV19
cdr3_nt: TGTGCCAGTAGTAATAAGCAGCTCTACACAGATACGCAGTATTTT
cdr3_aa: CASSNKQLYTDTQYF

clone_size: NA
d_call: TRBD2
j_call: TRBJ2-4
v_call: TRBV7-8
cdr3_nt: TGTGCCAGCAGCGAGACTAGCGGGAGGGCCTGGGCCAAAAACATTCAGTACTTC
cdr3_aa: CASSETSGRAWAKNIQYF

clone_size: NA
d_call: NA
j_call: TRBJ2-1
v_call: TRBV11-3
cdr3_nt: TGTGCCAGCAGCTTAGGACTGGGCACTGACAATGAGCAGTTCTTC
cdr3_aa: CASSLGLGTDNEQFF

clone_size: NA
d_call: TRBD1
j_call: TRBJ2-7
v_call: TRBV7-9
cdr3_nt: TGTGCCAGCAGCTTAGAACAGGGGCGGGCGGATTACGAGCAGTACTTC
cdr3_aa: CASSLEQGRADYEQYF

clone_size: NA
d_call: NA
j_call: TRBJ1-1
v_call: TRBV27
cdr3_nt: TGTGCCAGCGGGTTTCTTGGATACCCTGAAGCTTTCTTT
cdr3_aa: CASGFLGYPEAFF

clone_size: once
d_call: NA
j_call: TRBJ2-2
v_call: TRBV5-8
cdr3_nt: TGTGCCAGCAGCCTGCGGAGGGCGAGCGGGGAGCTGTTTTTT
cdr3_aa: CASSLRRASGELFF

clone_size: NA
d_call: TRBD1
j_call: TRBJ2-5
v_call: TRBV7-9
cdr3_nt: TGTGCCAGCAGCACCAACAGGGGCCAAGAGACCCAGTACTTC
cdr3_aa: CASSTNRGQETQYF

clone_size: NA
d_call: NA
j_call: TRBJ2-7
v_call: TRBV6-6
cdr3_nt: TGTGCCAGCAGCCGGGAGTCCGCCTACGAGCAGTACTTC
cdr3_aa: CASSRESAYEQYF

clone_size: NA
d_call: TRBD2
j_call: TRBJ2-7
v_call: TRBV6-5
cdr3_nt: TGTGCCAGCAGTTACTCCGGGAGGGGGTACGAGCAGTACTTC
cdr3_aa: CASSYSGRGYEQYF

clone_size: NA
d_call: NA
j_call: TRBJ2-2
v_call: TRBV28
cdr3_nt: TGTGCCAGCAGTCAACATACAGCGAACACCGGGGAGCTGTTTTTT
cdr3_aa: CASSQHTANTGELFF

clone_size: NA
d_call: NA
j_call: TRBJ1-5
v_call: TRBV27
cdr3_nt: TGTGCCAGCAGTAACAATAGCAATCAGCCCCAGCATTTT
cdr3_aa: CASSNNSNQPQHF

clone_size: once
d_call: TRBD2
j_call: TRBJ2-1
v_call: TRBV29-1
cdr3_nt: TGCAGCGCGGGACCGGGACTAGCCTACAATGAGCAGTTCTTC
cdr3_aa: CSAGPGLAYNEQFF

clone_size: NA
d_call: TRBD2
j_call: TRBJ2-5
v_call: TRBV27
cdr3_nt: TGTGCCAGCAGTTTCCTGACCGGGACTAGCGGGAGTCAAGAGACCCAGTACTTC
cdr3_aa: CASSFLTGTSGSQETQYF

clone_size: NA
d_call: NA
j_call: TRBJ2-1
v_call: TRBV5-6
cdr3_nt: TGTGCCAGCAGCTTAGCGGTGAGCTCCTACAATGAGCAGTTCTTC
cdr3_aa: CASSLAVSSYNEQFF

clone_size: NA
d_call: NA
j_call: TRBJ1-3
v_call: TRBV9
cdr3_nt: TGTGCCAGCAGGGGAGCTGGAAACACCATATATTTT
cdr3_aa: CASRGAGNTIYF

clone_size: NA
d_call: NA
j_call: TRBJ2-7
v_call: TRBV28
cdr3_nt: TGTGCCAGCAGTTTTCCTGGTGGGGGAGGCACCTACGAGCAGTACTTC
cdr3_aa: CASSFPGGGGTYEQYF

clone_size: NA
d_call: TRBD2
j_call: TRBJ2-1
v_call: TRBV9
cdr3_nt: TGTGCCAGCAGCGGCCGACTAGCGGGAAGATACTACAATGAGCAGTTCTTC
cdr3_aa: CASSGRLAGRYYNEQFF

clone_size: NA
d_call: NA
j_call: TRBJ2-2
v_call: TRBV7-9
cdr3_nt: TGTGCCAGCATAGCAACAGGGCGGGAGCTGTTTTTT
cdr3_aa: CASIATGRELFF

clone_size: NA
d_call: NA
j_call: TRBJ2-7
v_call: TRBV13
cdr3_nt: TGTGCCAGCACTCCCCCCAGCTCCTACGAGCAGTACTTC
cdr3_aa: CASTPPSSYEQYF

clone_size: NA
d_call: NA
j_call: TRBJ1-5
v_call: TRBV28
cdr3_nt: TGTGCCAGCAGCGGCCCCGGGACGGAGAATTATAGCAATCAGCCCCAGCATTTT
cdr3_aa: CASSGPGTENYSNQPQHF

clone_size: NA
d_call: NA
j_call: TRBJ2-7
v_call: TRBV7-9
cdr3_nt: TGTGCCAGCAGCTTCACAGGGATAGACGAGCAGTACTTC
cdr3_aa: CASSFTGIDEQYF

clone_size: NA
d_call: TRBD2
j_call: TRBJ2-5
v_call: TRBV28
cdr3_nt: TGTGCCAGCAGTGGCACGGGGGGGGAGACCCAGTACTTC
cdr3_aa: CASSGTGGETQYF

clone_size: NA
d_call: NA
j_call: TRBJ2-7
v_call: TRBV5-6
cdr3_nt: TGTGCCAGCAGCTTAAAGGGAGCGGGCTACGAGCAGTACTTC
cdr3_aa: CASSLKGAGYEQYF

clone_size: NA
d_call: TRBD1
j_call: TRBJ2-3
v_call: TRBV7-9
cdr3_nt: TGTGCCAGCAGCTTACCTCGCGGGACAGGGGTGGATACGCAGTATTTT
cdr3_aa: CASSLPRGTGVDTQYF

clone_size: NA
d_call: TRBD2
j_call: TRBJ2-2
v_call: TRBV5-8
cdr3_nt: TGTGCCAGCAGCAAGACCGGGACTACGGTTACCGGGGAGCTGTTTTTT
cdr3_aa: CASSKTGTTVTGELFF

clone_size: NA
d_call: NA
j_call: TRBJ1-1
v_call: TRBV5-8
cdr3_nt: TGTGCCAGCAGCTTGATGTTCCCTAACACTGAAGCTTTCTTT
cdr3_aa: CASSLMFPNTEAFF

clone_size: NA
d_call: NA
j_call: TRBJ2-5
v_call: TRBV27
cdr3_nt: TGTGCCAGCAGTCCCTCCCCGGGTTGGGGAGAGACCCAGTACTTC
cdr3_aa: CASSPSPGWGETQYF

clone_size: NA
d_call: NA
j_call: TRBJ1-2
v_call: TRBV6-1
cdr3_nt: TGTGCCAGCAGTGCAGGCCCGGGGGGCTATGGCTACACCTTC
cdr3_aa: CASSAGPGGYGYTF